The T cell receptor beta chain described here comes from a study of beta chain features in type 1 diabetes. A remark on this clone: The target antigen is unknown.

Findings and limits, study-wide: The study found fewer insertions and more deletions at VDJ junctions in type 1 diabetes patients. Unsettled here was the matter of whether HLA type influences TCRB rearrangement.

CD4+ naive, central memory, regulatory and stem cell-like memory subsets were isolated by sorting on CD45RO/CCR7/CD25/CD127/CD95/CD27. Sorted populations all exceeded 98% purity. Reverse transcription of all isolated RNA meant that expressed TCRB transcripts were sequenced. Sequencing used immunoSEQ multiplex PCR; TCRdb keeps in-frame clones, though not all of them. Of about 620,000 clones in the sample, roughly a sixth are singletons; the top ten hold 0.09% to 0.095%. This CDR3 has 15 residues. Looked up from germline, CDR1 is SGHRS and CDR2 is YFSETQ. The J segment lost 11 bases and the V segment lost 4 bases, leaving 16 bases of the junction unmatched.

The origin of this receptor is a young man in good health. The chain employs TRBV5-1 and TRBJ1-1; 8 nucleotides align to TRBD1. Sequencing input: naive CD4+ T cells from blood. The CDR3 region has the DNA TGCGCCAGCAGCCCCGTTGGGACAGGAGGGTCTGGGGCTTTCTTT. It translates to CASSPVGTGGSGAFF.